The TCR beta chain described here comes from a study of blood T cell repertoires in COVID-19. Study information: Spain, Italy and the United States supplied samples that represented acute and convalescent COVID-19.

Original handling: Reference gene primer amplification yielded estimated nucleated cell counts. The data were produced by immunoSEQ multiplex PCR, yet TCRdb's version contains in-frame clones alone and is incomplete. The V and J calls and clone size were taken over from that table, and D and trimming were inferred from the DNA. The data show around 100,000 clones, with 90% seen just once and over 4.5% held by the top ten. Germline CDR1 and CDR2: SGHDT and YYEEEE. The V gene end was trimmed by 0 bases and the J gene end by 4 bases; junction bases not matched to a gene: 9. This CDR3 is built from 17 residues.

The V and J genes are TRBV5-6 and TRBJ2-3; TRBD1 aligns across 9 bases. This TCR came from a man in his fifties or sixties with acute or convalescent COVID-19. Sequenced material: peripheral blood. The CDR3 here is CASSLASRTGVPDTQYF. DNA of the CDR3: TGTGCCAGCAGCTTGGCCTCCCGGACAGGGGTCCCAGATACGCAGTATTTT. The full variable domain, with the rest looked up from reference TRBV5-6 and TRBJ2-3, is DAGVTQSPTHLIKTRGQQVTLRCSPKSGHDTVSWYQQALGQGPQFIFQYYEEEERQRGNFPDRFSGHQFPNYSSELNVNALLLGDSALYLCASSLASRTGVPDTQYFGPGTRLTVL.